This T cell receptor beta chain was obtained from a study of technical replicates of blood from a handful of donors. Clones were read by immunoSEQ multiplex PCR, and TCRdb kept only the in-frame ones, dropping some. The table includes tens of thousands of clones, 90% to 98% detected once. This receptor was identified in a human donor in good health. Sequencing was carried out using T cells isolated from PBMCs.

DNA for the CDR3: TGTGCCAGCAGCCTTAGCGGTTCGATTTCGGATACGCAGTATTTT. Protein: CASSLSGSISDTQYF. The chain uses TRBV9 and TRBJ2-3; possible D gene TRBD2, 6 bases. The CDR3 contains 15 residues. Between the trimmed V and J ends, which lost 4 bases and 6 bases, there was a span of 18 bases. Germline CDR1 SGDLS, CDR2 YYNGEE.